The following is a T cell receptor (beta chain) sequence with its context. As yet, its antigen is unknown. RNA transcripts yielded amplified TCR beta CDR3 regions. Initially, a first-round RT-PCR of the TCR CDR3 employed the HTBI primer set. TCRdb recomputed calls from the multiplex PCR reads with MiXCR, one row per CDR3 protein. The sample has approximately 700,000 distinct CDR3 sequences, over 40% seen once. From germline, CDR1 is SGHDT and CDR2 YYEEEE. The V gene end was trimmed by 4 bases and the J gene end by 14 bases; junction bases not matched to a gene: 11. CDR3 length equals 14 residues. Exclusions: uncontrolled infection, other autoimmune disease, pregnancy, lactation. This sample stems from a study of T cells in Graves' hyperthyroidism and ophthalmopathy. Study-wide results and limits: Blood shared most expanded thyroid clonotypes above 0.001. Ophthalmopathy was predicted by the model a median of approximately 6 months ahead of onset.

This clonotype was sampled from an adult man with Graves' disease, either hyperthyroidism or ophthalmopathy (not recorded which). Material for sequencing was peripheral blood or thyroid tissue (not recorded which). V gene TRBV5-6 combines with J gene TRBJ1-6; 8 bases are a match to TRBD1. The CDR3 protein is CASSPDRGGEALHF. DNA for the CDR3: TGTGCCAGCAGCCCCGACAGGGGAGGTGAGGCCCTCCACTTT.